Below are 27 T cell receptor beta chains sequenced from a single sample in a study of human T cells and chemical hapten exposure. Sample time point: patch test 1, 2 weeks after DPC sensitization. Treatment specified: therapeutic diphenylcyclopropenone sensitization with weekly scalp DPC. TCRdb ran MiXCR on the RACE reads and lists one entry per CDR3 protein. The sample comprises around 110,000 distinct CDR3 sequences, 9% to 13% of which are singletons, and 1.4% rests with the top ten. The source material was whole blood, sampled in connection with sensitization to the hapten diphenylcyclopropenone (DPC). Every receptor here comes from a woman aged 45-60 years with alopecia areata. Some clones in this sample may be carry-over from other donors' samples.

The genes are TRBV4-3 and TRBJ1-2; D gene uncertain. This CDR3 is built from 14 residues. The germline V gene encodes CDR1 LGHNA and CDR2 YSLEER. The V gene lost 0 bases and the J gene lost 4 bases, with 9 bases spanning the gap. Here the CDR3 reads CASSQDGDRYGYTF. As DNA, the CDR3 is TGCGCCAGCAGCCAAGATGGAGATCGCTATGGCTACACCTTC.

In its sample, this clonotype was seen many times. This chain links TRBV3-1 with TRBJ1-5; perhaps TRBD1 as D (5 bases). Trimming removed 3 bases at V and 4 bases at J, with 13 bases between. CDR3 length: 15 amino acids. Germline V gives CDR1 LGHDT, CDR2 YNNKEL (reference sequence). The CDR3 protein is CASSHSGQGNQPQHF. CDR3 bases: TGTGCCAGCAGCCATTCAGGTCAGGGAAATCAGCCCCAGCATTTT.

The V and J genes are TRBV28 and TRBJ1-6; D is undetermined. The CDR3 covers 13 residues. V lost 2 bases to trimming and J lost 9 bases, with 8 bases between them. Germline CDR1 and CDR2: MDHEN and SYDVKM. The CDR3 here is CASSLRRISPLHF. CDR3 in DNA: TGTGCCAGCAGTTTACGGAGGATTTCACCCCTCCACTTT.

V is TRBV20-1 and J is TRBJ2-7; TRBD1 aligns across 7 bases. Germline values: CDR1 DFQATT, CDR2 SNEGSKA (reference sequence). Germline trimming cut 2 bases from V and 1 base from J; bases unmatched to any gene: 5. This CDR3 comprises 14 residues. The CDR3 coding sequence is TGCAGTGCTAGACAGGACAGGACGTCCTACGAGCAGTACTTC. This sequence encodes CSARQDRTSYEQYF.

This clonotype was recorded at least ten times. This chain uses TRBV4-3 with TRBJ1-1, with 8 positions matching TRBD1. The junction had 6 bases not matched to a gene; V was cut back by 4 bases and J by 2 bases. The CDR3 has 15 amino acids. Germline values: CDR1 LGHNA, CDR2 YSLEER. CDR3 region: CASSRKTGGNTEAFF. In nucleotides, the CDR3 is TGCGCCAGCAGCCGGAAAACAGGGGGTAACACTGAAGCTTTCTTT.

Many counts were recorded for this clonotype. The chain employs TRBV12-3 or TRBV12-4 and TRBJ2-5; TRBD2 agrees at 7 bases. The CDR3 extends over 15 amino acids. The V and J ends lost 2 bases and 2 bases, in that order; junction bases with no gene match: 5. The CDR3 DNA follows: TGTGCCAGCAGTTTAAGGGCGGGAGCTCAAGAGACCCAGTACTTC. Its protein product is CASSLRAGAQETQYF.

V usage is TRBV5-1 and J usage is TRBJ1-5, with 9 bases that match TRBD1. The CDR3 is made up of 16 amino acids. Germline V CDR1 and CDR2: SGHRS, YFSETQ. V dropped 4 bases and J dropped 6; count of bases not matched to a gene: 11. The CDR3 spells CASSPTTGQGPQPQHF. CDR3 nucleotide sequence: TGCGCCAGCAGCCCGACGACGGGACAGGGCCCTCAGCCCCAGCATTTT. The whole variable domain, filled in from reference TRBV5-1 and TRBJ1-5, reads KAGVTQTPRYLIKTRGQQVTLSCSPISGHRSVSWYQQTPGQGLQFLFEYFSETQRNKGNFPGRFSGRQFSNSRSEMNVSTLELGDSALYLCASSPTTGQGPQPQHFGDGTRLSIL.

The chain combines TRBV7-8 with TRBJ2-1; TRBD2 matches at 8 bases. The CDR3 sequence is 16 residues long. Germline lookup yields CDR1 SGHVS and CDR2 FQNEAQ. The trim removed 5 bases at V and 2 bases at J, leaving 8 bases unmatched. The chain's CDR3 is CASSDRRGVTYNEQFF. The CDR3 nucleotides are TGTGCCAGCAGCGACCGGCGGGGGGTTACCTACAATGAGCAGTTCTTC.

The rearrangement joins TRBV11-2 to TRBJ2-7, with D possibly called TRBD1 or TRBD2 (5 bases each). Germline V CDR1 and CDR2: SGHAT, FQNNGV. The CDR3 runs to 13 residues. The V end was cut by 0 bases, the J end by 6 bases, with 9 bases between. The DNA of the CDR3 is TGTGCCAGCAGCTTAGATCCGGGGCGCGAGCAGTACTTC. Its translation is CASSLDPGREQYF.

The chain combines TRBV28 with TRBJ2-2, with D unclear. The V and J ends lost 2 bases and 5 bases respectively, with 12 bases between them. The CDR3 is 15 amino acids. CDR1 is MDHEN, CDR2 SYDVKM, per germline. CDR3 in amino acids: CASSLSRLPTGELFF. The CDR3 DNA follows: TGTGCCAGCAGTTTAAGCAGGCTCCCAACCGGGGAGCTGTTTTTT. The full variable domain, in which reference TRBV28 and TRBJ2-2 provide the parts outside the CDR3, is DVKVTQSSRYLVKRTGEKVFLECVQDMDHENMFWYRQDPGLGLRLIYFSYDVKMKEKGDIPEGYSVSREKKERFSLILESASTNQTSMYLCASSLSRLPTGELFFGEGSRLTVL.

V usage is TRBV27 and J usage is TRBJ2-3, with 7 positions matching TRBD2. CDR3 length: 14 amino acids. Germline CDR1 reads MNHEY; CDR2 reads SMNVEV (reference sequence). Unmatched junction bases numbered 4, after V lost 3 bases and J lost 4 bases. The CDR3 bases are TGTGCCAGCAGTTTGCGGGAGCCAGCAGATACGCAGTATTTT. Encoded protein: CASSLREPADTQYF.

The V call is TRBV7-9, the J call TRBJ1-1; the D is unclear. The germline V gene has CDR1 SEHNR and CDR2 FQNEAQ (reference sequence). The V and J ends lost 4 bases and 5 bases respectively, with 17 bases between them. There are 15 residues in the CDR3. The CDR3: CASSSGVREVTEAFF. The CDR3 bases are TGTGCCAGCAGCTCGGGCGTGCGAGAAGTGACTGAAGCTTTCTTT.

This clonotype was seen more than once but under ten times. The gene calls are TRBV12-5 and TRBJ1-1; 8 nucleotides match TRBD1. The CDR3 contains 16 residues. V lost 3 bases, J lost 8 bases, and 14 bases stayed unmatched. Germline CDR1 reads LGHNT; CDR2 reads FRNRAP. The CDR3 DNA sequence: TGTGCTAGTGGTTTATGGAACAGTGCCGGGACAGGAGAAGCTTTCTTT. This codes for CASGLWNSAGTGEAFF.

The chain is built from TRBV20-1 and TRBJ2-1, with TRBD2 matching over 8 bases. Germline CDR1 reads DFQATT; CDR2 reads SNEGSKA (reference sequence). The CDR3 runs 16 residues. V lost 6 bases, J lost 2 bases, and 12 bases stayed unmatched. The CDR3 DNA is TGCAGTGCCGAACCACGCAGCGGGGGCGCCTACAATGAGCAGTTCTTC. It encodes CSAEPRSGGAYNEQFF.

This chain links TRBV6-1 with TRBJ1-2, with 8 positions matching TRBD1. The trim removed 0 bases at V and 6 bases at J, leaving 0 bases unmatched. The CDR3 is 13 amino acids. CDR1 is MNHNS and CDR2 is SASEGT in the germline V gene. The CDR3 here is CASSEADRDGYTF. The CDR3 DNA reads as TGTGCCAGCAGTGAAGCGGACAGGGATGGCTACACCTTC.

This clonotype has ten or more counts. This chain connects TRBV14 to TRBJ2-7, with 8 positions matching TRBD1. V lost 8 bases to trimming and J lost 2 bases; unmatched junction nucleotides: 5. This CDR3 has 13 amino acids. CDR1 and CDR2 (germline): SGHDN, FVKESK. The CDR3 sequence is CASGRQGPYEQYF. The CDR3 DNA reads TGTGCCAGCGGCCGACAGGGGCCCTACGAGCAGTACTTC.

The rearrangement links TRBV7-9 to TRBJ2-3; D uncertain. The CDR3 contains 15 residues. The V end was cut by 2 bases, the J end by 2 bases, with 11 bases between. Germline CDR1 reads SEHNR; CDR2 reads FQNEAQ (reference sequence). CDR3 in DNA: TGTGCCAGCAGCTTATCTAGTCTTCCCACAGATACGCAGTATTTT. This encodes CASSLSSLPTDTQYF.

This clonotype was seen repeatedly, ten times or more. The V gene is TRBV12-5, the J gene TRBJ2-1; D gene ambiguous. Trimming pared 9 bases from V and 8 bases from J, leaving 14 bases between. This CDR3 is built from 12 residues. CDR1 LGHNT and CDR2 FRNRAP come from the germline V gene. In DNA form, the CDR3 reads TGTGCTAGATCCTGCCCTAGTTATGAGCAGTTCTTC. Its translation is CARSCPSYEQFF.

This clonotype was found many times. J is TRBJ1-1 and V is TRBV6-5, with 8 bases fitting TRBD1. V lost 8 bases and J lost 0; bases outside the gene matches: 5. This CDR3 region has 14 residues. The germline CDR1 and CDR2 sequences are MNHEY and SVGAGI. The CDR3 loop reads CASGQGFMNTEAFF. CDR3 coding DNA: TGTGCCAGCGGACAGGGTTTTATGAACACTGAAGCTTTCTTT.

This clonotype was observed many times. V usage is TRBV6-2 or TRBV6-3 and J usage is TRBJ1-5; D is undetermined. The V and J ends lost 6 bases and 5 bases respectively, with 20 bases between them. The V gene's germline CDR1 is MNHEY and CDR2 SVGEGT. The CDR3 has 16 amino acids. CDR3 sequence (DNA): TGTGCCAGCAGCAATTATCCAGCGGGGTATGATCAGCCCCAGCATTTT. Protein: CASSNYPAGYDQPQHF.

J is TRBJ2-1 and V is TRBV3-1; 10 bases agree with TRBD2. The length of the CDR3 is 16 residues. The junction had 1 base not matched to a gene; V was cut back by 1 base and J by 1 base. CDR1 is LGHDT, CDR2 YNNKEL, per germline (reference sequence). The CDR3 loop is CASSQALAGSYNEQFF. For the CDR3, the DNA is TGTGCCAGCAGCCAAGCACTAGCGGGGTCCTACAATGAGCAGTTCTTC.

This chain uses TRBV28 with TRBJ1-1, with TRBD1 identical over 7 bases. The CDR3 contains 18 residues. Looked up from germline, CDR1 is MDHEN and CDR2 is SYDVKM. V trimming: 4 bases; J trimming: 4 bases; junction bases outside the gene matches: 18. The DNA for the CDR3 is TGTGCCAGCAGTTCCCCGTCGACAGGGAGGGAGCGGTCCACTGAAGCTTTCTTT. Its protein product is CASSSPSTGRERSTEAFF.

In this sample, this clonotype turned up a few times. The chain uses TRBV6-5 and TRBJ1-1, with D unresolved. V was clipped by 6 bases and J by 4 bases, with 12 bases between them. This CDR3 has 13 residues. Germline V lookup: CDR1 MNHEY, CDR2 SVGAGI. CDR3 loop: CASSLDTSTEAFF. The CDR3 nucleotides are TGTGCCAGCAGCTTAGACACCTCCACTGAAGCTTTCTTT.

The genes are TRBV29-1 and TRBJ1-1; TRBD1 aligns across 8 bases. With V trimmed by 6 bases and J by 4 bases, 7 bases remained unmatched. The CDR3 is 13 residues long. The germline V gene encodes CDR1 SQVTM and CDR2 ANQGSEA. The CDR3: CSVRTGTFTEAFF. The CDR3 DNA reads as TGCAGCGTCCGGACAGGGACCTTCACTGAAGCTTTCTTT. The full variable domain, completed using reference TRBV29-1 and TRBJ1-1, is SAVISQKPSRDICQRGTSLTIQCQVDSQVTMMFWYRQQPGQSLTLIATANQGSEATYESGFVIDKFPISRPNLTFSTLTVSNMSPEDSSIYLCSVRTGTFTEAFFGQGTRLTVV.

This clonotype was counted at least ten times. The rearrangement joins TRBV7-6 to TRBJ2-5; TRBD1 aligns across 7 bases. The CDR3 has 13 amino acids. CDR1 is SGHVS, CDR2 FNYEAQ, per germline. J lost 1 base, V lost 11 bases, and 7 bases had no gene match. CDR3 in amino acids: CAAGAGGQETQYF. In DNA, the CDR3 is TGTGCCGCAGGGGCAGGGGGCCAAGAGACCCAGTACTTC.

This clonotype was counted at least ten times. This chain uses TRBV4-3 with TRBJ1-1; the D gene is possibly TRBD1 (5 bases). V lost 4 bases, J lost 6 bases, and 12 bases lay in between. CDR1 and CDR2 from the germline V gene are LGHNA and YSLEER. The CDR3 is 13 residues long. CDR3 loop: CASSRGVGAEAFF. CDR3 nucleotide sequence: TGCGCCAGCAGCCGGGGGGTCGGGGCTGAAGCTTTCTTT.

This clonotype was picked up many times. This sequence joins TRBV29-1 and TRBJ2-7, with a weak D call TRBD2 (5 bases). The CDR3 spans 13 residues. V lost 0 bases to trimming and J lost 5 bases, with 11 bases between them. Germline CDR1 and CDR2: SQVTM and ANQGSEA. The CDR3 loop is CSVEDGVWDEQYF. As DNA, the CDR3 is TGCAGCGTTGAAGACGGGGTTTGGGACGAGCAGTACTTC.